What follows are 26 T cell receptor beta chains derived from one specimen sequenced in a study of read filtering for tumor transcriptome and immune sequencing (TCRdb year 2020). TCRdb lists the instrument as Illumina HiSeq 4000. The Immunoverse kit was used to build TCR libraries from 400 to 500 ng RNA, with molecular barcoded adaptors covering alpha/delta and beta/gamma chains. TCRdb trimmed public reads at Q25 via fastp, called clones via MiXCR and kept in-frame beta chains. Every entry covers one CDR3 protein and lists the most common genes and DNA from its rows. The sample table holds 40,000 to 50,000 distinct CDR3 sequences, of which roughly 19% were seen once. The top ten constitute approximately 15% of the sample. The specimen was a population of CD138-negative cells sorted from bone marrow. Reading the label with the study, this specimen's cell subset or site is: bone marrow mononuclear cells depleted of CD138+ plasma/myeloma cells by negative magnetic selection. Receptor source: a donor at least 40 years old with multiple myeloma.

About this clonotype itself: A clone one base away is much larger, so this may be a read error. The chain employs TRBV27 and TRBJ2-7, with D perhaps TRBD1 or TRBD2 (5 bases each). Germline lookup yields CDR1 MNHEY and CDR2 SMNVEV (reference sequence). This CDR3 is built from 14 residues. For the CDR3, the DNA is TGTGCCCGCAGTATCGCAGGGAGCTCCTACGAGCAGTACTTC. Amino acids: CARSIAGSSYEQYF.

The table lists this clonotype with many counts. This chain uses TRBV28 with TRBJ2-2; 8 bases are a match to TRBD1. V trimming: 8 bases; J trimming: 4 bases; junction bases outside the gene matches: 12. CDR1 and CDR2 from the germline V gene are MDHEN and SYDVKM. The CDR3 length is 16 residues. The CDR3 DNA sequence: TGTGCCAGCCGGTCCCGGGACAGGTTCCCCACCGGGGAGCTGTTTTTT. Encoded protein: CASRSRDRFPTGELFF.

V is TRBV12-3 or TRBV12-4 and J is TRBJ2-7; D possibly corresponds to TRBD2 (6 bases). Trimming pared 6 bases from V and 0 bases from J, leaving 12 bases between. The CDR3 is 14 amino acids. CDR3 in DNA: TGTGCCAGCAGGGCGGGACGGAGCTCCTACGAGCAGTACTTC. Its translation: CASRAGRSSYEQYF.

The rearrangement joins TRBV30 to TRBJ1-2, with D possibly matching TRBD1 (5 bases). The CDR3 runs 15 residues. The V end was cut by 3 bases, the J end by 5 bases, with 19 bases between. Per the germline V gene, CDR1 is GTSNPN and CDR2 is SVGIG (reference sequence). CDR3 in amino acids: CAWSLRAGIVYGYTF. CDR3 DNA sequence: TGTGCCTGGAGCCTTAGGGCAGGGATAGTGTATGGCTACACCTTC.

This sequence joins TRBV28 and TRBJ1-5; a possible D gene is TRBD1 (5 bases). The CDR3 spans 15 residues. V was trimmed by 6 bases and J by 8 bases, leaving 20 bases between them. Per germline, CDR1 MDHEN and CDR2 SYDVKM. DNA for the CDR3: TGTGCCAGCAGGGGGGGTGGGGGGATCTTTAAGCCCCAGCATTTT. Protein: CASRGGGGIFKPQHF.

With respect to this clonotype: A much larger clone differs from this one at a single base, so this may be a read error. The rearrangement uses TRBV20-1 and TRBJ2-5; the D is unclear. The CDR3 is made up of 13 amino acids. Germline assignment: CDR1 DFQATT and CDR2 SNEGSKA (reference sequence). The CDR3 is CSARGVASETLYF. The CDR3 DNA is TGCAGTGCTAGAGGGGTAGCTTCAGAGACCCTGTACTTC.

This clonotype has ten or more counts. The chain uses TRBV11-1 and TRBJ2-1, with a weak D call TRBD2 (6 bases). Per germline, CDR1 SGHAT and CDR2 FQDESV (reference sequence). The CDR3 contains 15 residues. V was shortened by 5 bases and J by 3 bases, with 14 bases between the two germline ends. CDR3: CASSLAGILYNEQFF. The DNA for the CDR3 is TGTGCCAGCAGCCTCGCGGGAATTCTCTACAATGAGCAGTTCTTC.

This clonotype was seen at least ten times. As DNA, the CDR3 is TGTGCCAGCAGCCGGGACTTGTCCTACGAGCAGTACTTC. It codes for CASSRDLSYEQYF. V and J are TRBV7-2 and TRBJ2-7; maybe TRBD2 (6 bases). Trimming stripped 5 bases from V and 1 base from J, with 9 bases between. Germline values: CDR1 SGHTA, CDR2 FQGNSA. This CDR3 has 13 amino acids.

This clonotype was recorded a few times. The chain is built from TRBV30 and TRBJ2-3; D gene ambiguous. The CDR3 extends over 13 amino acids. Trimming removed 2 bases from V and 2 bases from J, with 8 bases in between. CDR1 and CDR2 from the germline V gene are GTSNPN and SVGIG (reference sequence). CDR3 amino acids: CAWSPQDTDTQYF. CDR3 DNA: TGTGCCTGGAGTCCACAAGACACAGATACGCAGTATTTT.

A word on this clonotype: A read error may produce the germline difference seen at one junction end. The V call is TRBV29-1, the J call TRBJ2-1, with D tentatively TRBD2 (5 bases). The CDR3 is made up of 15 amino acids. Germline V lookup: CDR1 SQVTM, CDR2 ANQGSEA. CDR3 region: CSVSGRRLPYNGQFF. In DNA form, the CDR3 reads TGCAGCGTTTCGGGCAGGAGACTACCTTACAATGGGCAGTTCTTC.

Note on this clonotype: Because the CDR3 is missing its conserved closing phenylalanine or tryptophan, this is likely a read error. The chain recombines TRBV28 with TRBJ1-1, with TRBD1 as a possible D gene (6 bases). With 6 bases removed from V and 1 base from J, the gap between germline ends came to 15 bases. CDR1 is MDHEN, CDR2 SYDVKM, per germline. CDR3 length: 15 amino acids. Here the CDR3 reads CASRSGTNTNTEAFL. CDR3 in DNA: TGTGCCAGCAGGTCCGGGACAAATACGAACACTGAAGCTTTCCTT.

The sample holds many counts of this clonotype. The chain is built from TRBV18 and TRBJ2-1, with 7 bases aligning to TRBD1. CDR1 and CDR2 from the germline V gene are KGHSH and LQKENI. The V and J ends lost 2 bases and 8 bases, in that order; junction bases with no gene match: 3. The CDR3 consists of 13 residues. CDR3 in DNA: TGTGCCAGCTCACCATTACAGGGGTATGAGCAGTTCTTC. This codes for CASSPLQGYEQFF.

The table lists this clonotype with many counts. This chain connects TRBV7-2 to TRBJ2-7; D might be TRBD1 (5 bases). Trimming removed 5 bases from V and 6 bases from J, with 8 bases in between. Germline V gives CDR1 SGHTA, CDR2 FQGNSA. The CDR3 consists of 11 residues. CDR3 sequence reads: CASSPGLEQYF. The DNA of the CDR3 is TGTGCCAGCAGCCCAGGGCTCGAGCAGTACTTC.

This clonotype appeared many times. The chain is built from TRBV10-3 and TRBJ2-7; 13 nucleotides match TRBD2. CDR3 length: 15 amino acids. Looked up from germline, CDR1 is ENHRY and CDR2 is SYGVKD. V lost 6 bases, J lost 2 bases, and 4 bases stayed unmatched. CDR3: CAIRKLAGGPYEQYF. The CDR3 region has the DNA TGTGCCATCAGGAAACTAGCGGGAGGGCCCTACGAGCAGTACTTC.

This clonotype turned up a few times. A read error may explain this, as a much larger clone is one base away. V gene TRBV7-2 combines with J gene TRBJ2-2; tentative D call: TRBD1 (5 bases). Trimming stripped 5 bases from V and 5 bases from J, with 15 bases between. CDR1 and CDR2 from the germline V gene are SGHTA and FQGNSA. CDR3 length: 15 amino acids. The CDR3 DNA reads TGTGCCAGCAGCCCAGGGATCAGTAGGACCGGGGAGCTGTTTTTT. Protein: CASSPGISRTGELFF.

In this sample, this clonotype turned up many times. The rearrangement uses TRBV29-1 and TRBJ2-7, with TRBD1 as a possible D gene (5 bases). Trimming stripped 5 bases from V and 4 bases from J, with 9 bases between. The CDR3 is 11 amino acids. Looked up from germline, CDR1 is SQVTM and CDR2 is ANQGSEA. The CDR3 sequence is CSVSQGYEQYF. CDR3 DNA sequence: TGCAGCGTTTCCCAGGGATACGAGCAGTACTTC.

This clonotype was observed many times. V is TRBV27 and J is TRBJ1-1, with D uncertain. In germline, CDR1 is MNHEY, CDR2 SMNVEV (reference sequence). This CDR3 has 16 amino acids. The V end lost 5 bases, the J end lost 0 bases, and 16 bases lay between the germline ends. The CDR3 nucleotides are TGTGCCAGCAGTGACGAGGGCAGCACAATGAACACTGAAGCTTTCTTT. Residues: CASSDEGSTMNTEAFF.

This clonotype occurred a few times. The rearrangement links TRBV29-1 to TRBJ2-2; TRBD2 matches at 10 bases. Germline-derived CDR1 and CDR2 are SQVTM and ANQGSEA. V was clipped by 7 bases and J by 7 bases; unmatched bases: 18. The CDR3 is 17 residues long. This chain's CDR3 is CSGAGPAGGRWGGELFF. CDR3 coding DNA: TGCAGCGGAGCGGGACCAGCGGGAGGGCGGTGGGGCGGGGAGCTGTTTTTT.

Comment on this clonotype: This may arise from a read error, as a much more abundant clone is one base away. The rearrangement joins TRBV11-1 to TRBJ2-5, with TRBD1 matching 7 bases. Trimming cost V 5 bases and J 3 bases; bases outside gene matches: 9. CDR1 and CDR2 from the germline V gene are SGHAT and FQDESV (reference sequence). This CDR3 is built from 15 residues. DNA for the CDR3: TGTGCCAGCAGCCCAGAGGGACAGAGGAAAGAGACCCAGTACTTC. It specifies CASSPEGQRKETQYF.

Many counts were recorded for this clonotype. The chain links TRBV20-1 to TRBJ2-1, with TRBD2 identical over 8 bases. The CDR3 extends over 15 amino acids. Germline loops: CDR1 DFQATT, CDR2 SNEGSKA (reference sequence). V trimming: 7 bases; J trimming: 3 bases; junction bases outside the gene matches: 11. The CDR3 bases are TGCAGTGGAGCGGGAGCCCGAACTAACTACAATGAGCAGTTCTTC. Translation gives CSGAGARTNYNEQFF.

This clonotype was recorded many times. This sequence joins TRBV11-2 and TRBJ1-4; D might be TRBD1 (5 bases). Trimming stripped 1 base from V and 11 bases from J, with 8 bases between. Germline CDR1 is SGHAT and CDR2 is FQNNGV. The CDR3 is 12 residues long. In DNA form, the CDR3 reads TGTGCCAGCAGCTTAGCCCGACAGAAACTGTTTTTT. Its protein is CASSLARQKLFF.

This clonotype came up many times. In nucleotides, the CDR3 is TGTGCCAGCAGCTTAGTTTTCGGCGGGAGGGTGAGCACAGATACGCAGTATTTT. Its translation: CASSLVFGGRVSTDTQYF. The rearrangement links TRBV7-2 to TRBJ2-3; 9 nucleotides align to TRBD2. Germline lookup yields CDR1 SGHTA and CDR2 FQGNSA. Unmatched junction bases numbered 8, after V lost 1 base and J lost 0 bases. This CDR3 is 18 amino acids long.

This clonotype was seen at least ten times. The chain couples TRBV5-1 to TRBJ2-5, with 7 bases that match TRBD2. This CDR3 is 14 amino acids long. J gave up 3 bases and V 4 bases, and 6 bases lay outside the gene matches. The germline V gene has CDR1 SGHRS and CDR2 YFSETQ. CDR3 protein: CASSISSGEETQYF. The CDR3 region has the DNA TGCGCCAGCAGCATTTCTAGCGGTGAAGAGACCCAGTACTTC.

By share, this clonotype ranks as medium-sized. J is TRBJ2-1 and V is TRBV5-1, with unresolved D. The CDR3 loop spans 13 amino acids. Deletions cut 4 bases from V and 10 bases from J, with 15 bases between. In germline, CDR1 is SGHRS, CDR2 YFSETQ. The CDR3 here is CASSRIPSAEQFF. The CDR3, as DNA: TGCGCCAGCAGCCGGATCCCCTCGGCGGAGCAGTTCTTC. The entire variable domain, with the rest obtained from reference TRBV5-1 and TRBJ2-1, is as follows: KAGVTQTPRYLIKTRGQQVTLSCSPISGHRSVSWYQQTPGQGLQFLFEYFSETQRNKGNFPGRFSGRQFSNSRSEMNVSTLELGDSALYLCASSRIPSAEQFFGPGTRLTVL.

Notes on this clonotype: A much larger clone lies a single base off, so this may be a read error. This chain links TRBV7-2 with TRBJ2-5; 7 bases align to TRBD2. The V gene's germline CDR1 is SGHTA and CDR2 FQGNSA. The CDR3 runs to 15 residues. Here the CDR3 DNA reads TGTGCCAGCGGCTTAGAGGGGACTATCCAAGAGACCCAGTACTTC. Its protein product is CASGLEGTIQETQYF.

This clonotype was counted ten times or more. The chain carries TRBV5-8 and TRBJ2-5; D is unresolved. The CDR3 contains 11 residues. Germline V gene lookup returns CDR1 SGHTS and CDR2 YDEGEE. The ends were cut back, 4 bases at V and 4 bases at J, with 5 bases in the middle. The CDR3 sequence: CASSAPETQYF. Written as DNA, the CDR3 is TGTGCCAGCAGCGCCCCAGAGACCCAGTACTTC.